This record covers a single T cell receptor (beta chain). This clonotype was detected many times. This receptor's antigen is unknown. No quality values exist for individual bases; no much larger clone is one base distant. Sequenced on an Illumina NovaSeq 6000. Synthesis of TCR cDNA relied on 5'RACE template switching, a step that introduced a universal primer site along with unique molecular identifiers. Priming of cDNA synthesis was performed from both the TCR alpha and TCR beta constant segments. Library amplification involved two PCR steps, and the second step added sample barcodes and sequencing adapters. Libraries were sequenced on Illumina HiSeq 2500 (2x100 bp) or NovaSeq (2x150 bp). As for the authors' bioinformatics: MIGEC was used to demultiplex reads and collapse the reads into UMI consensus sequences, and MiXCR was used for V(D)J alignment. Clonotypes responding to the vaccine were identified with edgeR on replicate PBMC samples, with the criteria of FDR below 0.01 and a log2 fold change above 5 up to day 15. Bulk clonotypes were assigned CD4 or CD8 identity according to which sequenced CD4 or CD8 repertoire held them at higher abundance. TCRdb trimmed the raw reads at Q25, called clones with MiXCR and kept productive beta chains. Each record represents a unique CDR3 protein, reported with the most common genes and DNA among its rows. In this record, the V and J calls reflect TCRdb's handling and not the investigators' own analysis. A total of approximately 240,000 distinct CDR3 sequences appear in this sample, around 3.5% of them only once. The top ten clones comprise 19% of the sample.

This sample is drawn from a study of T cells after yellow fever vaccination (dated by TCRdb to the late 2010s). As for the study more broadly: The SMART-Seq v4 Ultra Low Input RNA kit was used to prepare libraries from fractions with low cell numbers. To follow T-cell clones before and after primary and booster YFV17D yellow fever vaccination, bulk TCR alpha and beta repertoires were sequenced over time. The cohort comprised two healthy male donors, one aged 18 to 30 and one aged 30 to 39 years. Blood was collected at multiple timepoints before and after primary and secondary immunization, and bulk PBMC replicates and cell subsets were isolated.

Broad study findings and their caveats: A small share of clonotypes occurred in both CD4 and CD8 compartments, likely arising from convergent recombination. Computational filtering was required because FACS-sorted repertoires could contain abundant contaminating clonotypes from the bulk population. Because the study included only a couple of donors, the extent to which the findings can be generalized is limited. Most clones expanded after primary vaccination (approximately 96% of CD4 and 88% of CD8) were re-detected after the booster, suggesting that broad memory maintenance occurred. The secondary T-cell response was found to be weaker but faster than the primary response, with a peak reached on day 5 rather than on day 15.

The treatment or condition label, as the study defines it: live attenuated yellow fever vaccine strain. At each blood-draw timepoint, two biological replicates of bulk PBMCs were obtained. PBMCs were isolated from peripheral blood using a standard Ficoll-Paque protocol. RNA was extracted with TriZol from bulk PBMCs, CD4 and CD8 fractions, and dextramer-positive and dextramer-negative fractions. The germline ends are 22 bases apart after V is trimmed by 6 bases and J by 7 bases. In the germline V gene (reference sequence), CDR1 corresponds to DFQATT and CDR2 to SNEGSKA. Inclusive of the bounding cysteine and phenylalanine, the CDR3 is 15 residues long. CDR3 DNA is the only sequence kept; it has 45 bases, read in frame from the first base.

The clonotype comes from a man younger than 35 who received the YFV17D yellow fever vaccine. This sequence uses TRBV20-1 and TRBJ2-1, with a tentative D gene TRBD2 over 7 matching bases. Source: PBMCs, taken 15 days after the yellow fever booster vaccination. The DNA sequence is TGCAGTGCCCGAGTTTCGGGGGGCGTTCGGAATGAGCAGTTCTTC. The encoded protein is CSARVSGGVRNEQFF.